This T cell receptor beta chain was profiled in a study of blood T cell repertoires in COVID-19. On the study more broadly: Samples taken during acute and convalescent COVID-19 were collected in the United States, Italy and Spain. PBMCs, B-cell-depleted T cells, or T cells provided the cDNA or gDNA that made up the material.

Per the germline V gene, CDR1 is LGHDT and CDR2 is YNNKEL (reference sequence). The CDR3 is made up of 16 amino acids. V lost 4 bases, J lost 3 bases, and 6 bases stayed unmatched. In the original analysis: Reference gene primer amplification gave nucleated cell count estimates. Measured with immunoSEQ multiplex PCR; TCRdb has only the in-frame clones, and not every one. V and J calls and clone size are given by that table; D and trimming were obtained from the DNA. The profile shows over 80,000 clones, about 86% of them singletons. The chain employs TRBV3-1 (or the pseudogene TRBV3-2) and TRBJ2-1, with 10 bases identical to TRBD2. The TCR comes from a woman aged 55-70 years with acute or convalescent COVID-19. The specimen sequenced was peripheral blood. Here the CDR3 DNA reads TGTGCCAGCAGCCTTGCAGCGGGGGGGCTCTACAATGAGCAGTTCTTC. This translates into CASSLAAGGLYNEQFF.